This T cell receptor (beta chain) was sequenced during a study of cytomegalovirus exposure and HLA in healthy donors. About the study: Researchers found that under 90% of 350 to 500 genotyped donors fell within the Caucasian-associated ancestry cluster.

The CDR3 contains 15 residues. V dropped 4 bases and J dropped 3; count of bases not matched to a gene: 5. CDR1 KGHSH and CDR2 LQKENI come from the germline V gene. PCR employed 60 Vbeta and 13 Jbeta primers. The data were produced by immunoSEQ multiplex PCR, yet TCRdb's version contains in-frame clones alone and is incomplete. The data show about 59,000 clones, approximately 75% seen once. Material for sequencing was PBMCs. The chain is built from TRBV18 and TRBJ2-3, with 9 bases matching TRBD2. The receptor was isolated from a man younger than 40 in good health and CMV-seropositive. This CDR3 reads CASSRNSGGTDTQYF. CDR3 in DNA: TGTGCCAGCTCACGTAATAGCGGGGGTACAGATACGCAGTATTTT.